These T cell receptor beta chains were read from a single sample in a study of blood T cell repertoires in COVID-19. Libraries were prepared by immunoSEQ multiplex PCR; TCRdb keeps only in-frame clonotypes and omits some of them. The sample lists 200,000 to 250,000 clones, roughly four fifths occurring once. Sequencing was carried out using PBMCs or T cells enriched from blood (not recorded which). Receptors originate from a woman aged 60-75 years who had recovered from COVID-19. The CDR3 runs from the conserved cysteine through the conserved F or W. Each record gives: V gene, D gene, J gene, clone size, CDR3 protein, CDR3 DNA. The D gene is left open where the match is weak. Size is stated for part of the rows, as once, few or many counts, or as a class when the clone is expanded.

v_gene: TRBV7-9
d_gene: NA
j_gene: TRBJ2-5
abundance: many
CDR3aa: CASSLVDRPGPQETQYF
CDR3nt: TGTGCCAGCAGCTTAGTCGATCGGCCAGGTCCCCAAGAGACCCAGTACTTC

v_gene: TRBV3-1/TRBV3-2
d_gene: TRBD2
j_gene: TRBJ2-3
abundance: NA
CDR3aa: CASSQDLTGGLNTQYF
CDR3nt: TGTGCCAGCAGCCAAGATTTGACGGGAGGGCTAAATACGCAGTATTTT

v_gene: TRBV11-2
d_gene: TRBD2
j_gene: TRBJ2-3
abundance: NA
CDR3aa: CASSLGLAGGGSGTDTQYF
CDR3nt: TGTGCCAGCAGCTTAGGGCTAGCGGGAGGGGGGAGTGGCACAGATACGCAGTATTTT

v_gene: TRBV10-3
d_gene: NA
j_gene: TRBJ1-5
abundance: few
CDR3aa: CAISDMTAGANQPQHF
CDR3nt: TGTGCCATCAGTGATATGACGGCAGGGGCTAATCAGCCCCAGCATTTT

v_gene: TRBV30
d_gene: TRBD1
j_gene: TRBJ1-2
abundance: NA
CDR3aa: CACIRGWTYGYTF
CDR3nt: TGTGCCTGTATCAGGGGGTGGACCTATGGCTACACCTTC

v_gene: TRBV5-1
d_gene: TRBD2
j_gene: TRBJ2-3
abundance: few
CDR3aa: CASSLEGLAGTSTDTQYF
CDR3nt: TGCGCCAGCAGCTTGGAGGGACTAGCGGGGACGAGCACAGATACGCAGTATTTT

v_gene: TRBV5-6
d_gene: NA
j_gene: TRBJ1-2
abundance: NA
CDR3aa: CASSLGEGYGYTF
CDR3nt: TGTGCCAGCAGCCTAGGGGAGGGCTATGGCTACACCTTC

v_gene: TRBV6-5
d_gene: TRBD1
j_gene: TRBJ2-7
abundance: NA
CDR3aa: CASSYSVGQATYEQYF
CDR3nt: TGTGCCAGCAGTTACTCGGTGGGACAGGCAACCTACGAGCAGTACTTC

v_gene: TRBV23-1
d_gene: NA
j_gene: TRBJ1-4
abundance: NA
CDR3aa: CASSLGGRLANEKLFF
CDR3nt: TGCGCCAGCAGTCTCGGGGGGAGATTGGCTAATGAAAAACTGTTTTTT

v_gene: TRBV7-8
d_gene: TRBD1
j_gene: TRBJ2-7
abundance: NA
CDR3aa: CASSPGTGGEQYF
CDR3nt: TGTGCCAGCAGCCCCGGGACAGGGGGCGAGCAGTACTTC

v_gene: TRBV5-1
d_gene: NA
j_gene: TRBJ1-5
abundance: NA
CDR3aa: CASSLGQGEPQHF
CDR3nt: TGCGCCAGCAGCTTGGGGCAGGGTGAGCCCCAGCATTTT

v_gene: TRBV19
d_gene: NA
j_gene: TRBJ2-3
abundance: once
CDR3aa: CASSITRVGQDTQYF
CDR3nt: TGTGCCAGTAGTATAACTCGAGTGGGACAAGATACGCAGTATTTT

v_gene: TRBV7-2
d_gene: TRBD1
j_gene: TRBJ1-3
abundance: once
CDR3aa: CASSLSPPGQGGSGNTIYF
CDR3nt: TGTGCCAGCAGCTTATCCCCCCCGGGACAGGGGGGCTCTGGAAACACCATATATTTT

v_gene: TRBV6-5
d_gene: NA
j_gene: TRBJ1-1
abundance: NA
CDR3aa: CASRAGLGNTEAFF
CDR3nt: TGTGCCAGCAGGGCGGGCCTCGGGAACACTGAAGCTTTCTTT

v_gene: TRBV9
d_gene: TRBD2
j_gene: TRBJ2-6
abundance: NA
CDR3aa: CASGGGRGANVLTF
CDR3nt: TGTGCCAGCGGAGGCGGGAGGGGGGCCAACGTCCTGACTTTC

v_gene: TRBV6-5
d_gene: TRBD1
j_gene: TRBJ1-5
abundance: NA
CDR3aa: CASSYSQGAGNQPQHF
CDR3nt: TGTGCCAGCAGTTACTCCCAGGGGGCTGGCAATCAGCCCCAGCATTTT

v_gene: TRBV27
d_gene: TRBD1
j_gene: TRBJ1-2
abundance: few
CDR3aa: CASSSLSQGAGGYTF
CDR3nt: TGTGCCAGCAGTTCTCTCTCACAGGGGGCTGGTGGCTACACCTTC

v_gene: TRBV7-9
d_gene: NA
j_gene: TRBJ1-1
abundance: once
CDR3aa: CASSFSGLGRNTEAFF
CDR3nt: TGTGCCAGCAGCTTCAGCGGGCTGGGGCGGAACACTGAAGCTTTCTTT

v_gene: TRBV14
d_gene: TRBD2
j_gene: TRBJ2-5
abundance: NA
CDR3aa: CASSVNRLAGKETQYF
CDR3nt: TGTGCCAGCAGCGTTAACCGACTAGCGGGGAAAGAGACCCAGTACTTC

v_gene: TRBV19
d_gene: TRBD1
j_gene: TRBJ1-2
abundance: NA
CDR3aa: CASETETGNYGYTF
CDR3nt: TGTGCCAGTGAGACCGAGACAGGGAACTATGGCTACACCTTC

v_gene: TRBV6-5
d_gene: TRBD1
j_gene: TRBJ2-1
abundance: NA
CDR3aa: CASSYGADRAANEQFF
CDR3nt: TGTGCCAGCAGTTACGGCGCGGACAGGGCAGCCAATGAGCAGTTCTTC

v_gene: TRBV2
d_gene: NA
j_gene: TRBJ1-6
abundance: NA
CDR3aa: CASGERDNYNSPLHF
CDR3nt: TGTGCCAGCGGGGAAAGGGACAACTATAATTCACCCCTCCACTTT

v_gene: TRBV27
d_gene: NA
j_gene: TRBJ2-7
abundance: NA
CDR3aa: CASSLGRLSSYEQYF
CDR3nt: TGTGCCAGCAGTTTAGGGCGCCTGAGCTCCTACGAGCAGTACTTC

v_gene: TRBV7-5
d_gene: NA
j_gene: TRBJ1-5
abundance: NA
CDR3aa: CVRSFQTGRGANQPQHF
CDR3nt: TGTGTCAGAAGCTTCCAGACAGGGCGCGGGGCCAATCAGCCCCAGCATTTT

v_gene: TRBV10-1
d_gene: TRBD1
j_gene: TRBJ1-2
abundance: NA
CDR3aa: CASSDGQGVGYTF
CDR3nt: TGCGCCAGCAGCGACGGACAGGGGGTCGGCTACACCTTC

v_gene: TRBV7-3
d_gene: TRBD1
j_gene: TRBJ1-2
abundance: NA
CDR3aa: CASSPDRGYGYTF
CDR3nt: TGTGCCAGCAGTCCCGACAGGGGTTATGGCTACACCTTC

v_gene: TRBV6-1
d_gene: TRBD2
j_gene: TRBJ2-7
abundance: NA
CDR3aa: CASSAYPDRREGYEQYF
CDR3nt: TGTGCCAGCAGTGCGTACCCTGATAGGCGGGAGGGTTACGAGCAGTACTTC

v_gene: TRBV5-4
d_gene: NA
j_gene: TRBJ1-1
abundance: NA
CDR3aa: CASSLEQVNTEAFF
CDR3nt: TGTGCCAGCAGCTTGGAACAGGTGAACACTGAAGCTTTCTTT

v_gene: TRBV27
d_gene: NA
j_gene: TRBJ1-6
abundance: NA
CDR3aa: CASMPLRTVRNSPLHF
CDR3nt: TGTGCCAGCATGCCCCTAAGGACAGTTCGAAATTCACCCCTCCACTTT

v_gene: TRBV27
d_gene: TRBD1
j_gene: TRBJ1-4
abundance: NA
CDR3aa: CASSPYGGQGGTPTNEKLFF
CDR3nt: TGTGCCAGCAGTCCCTATGGGGGACAGGGGGGGACCCCAACTAATGAAAAACTGTTTTTT

v_gene: TRBV6-1
d_gene: NA
j_gene: TRBJ1-2
abundance: NA
CDR3aa: CASSESVPNYGYTF
CDR3nt: TGTGCCAGCAGTGAATCCGTCCCTAACTATGGCTACACCTTC

v_gene: TRBV14
d_gene: TRBD1
j_gene: TRBJ1-3
abundance: NA
CDR3aa: CASSRGQLSGNTIYF
CDR3nt: TGTGCCAGCAGCCGGGGACAGCTCTCTGGAAACACCATATATTTT

v_gene: TRBV19
d_gene: NA
j_gene: TRBJ1-2
abundance: NA
CDR3aa: CASSISAAVYGYTF
CDR3nt: TGTGCCAGTAGTATATCAGCGGCGGTCTATGGCTACACCTTC

v_gene: TRBV7-8
d_gene: NA
j_gene: TRBJ1-3
abundance: NA
CDR3aa: CASSLGAGQTRSTIYF
CDR3nt: TGTGCCAGCAGCTTAGGGGCTGGACAGACTCGGAGTACCATATATTTT

v_gene: TRBV13
d_gene: TRBD1
j_gene: TRBJ2-7
abundance: once
CDR3aa: CASSATGTEAYEQYF
CDR3nt: TGTGCCAGCAGCGCAACCGGGACAGAGGCCTACGAGCAGTACTTC

v_gene: TRBV15
d_gene: TRBD1
j_gene: TRBJ1-5
abundance: once
CDR3aa: CATSNRRRGMDQPQHF
CDR3nt: TGTGCCACCAGCAATCGTCGCAGGGGGATGGATCAGCCCCAGCATTTT

v_gene: TRBV11-2
d_gene: TRBD1
j_gene: TRBJ1-2
abundance: NA
CDR3aa: CASSLTGVYGYTF
CDR3nt: TGTGCCAGCAGCTTGACAGGGGTCTATGGCTACACCTTC

v_gene: TRBV12-5
d_gene: NA
j_gene: TRBJ1-5
abundance: NA
CDR3aa: CASGFSGSNQPQHF
CDR3nt: TGTGCTAGTGGTTTTTCGGGAAGCAATCAGCCCCAGCATTTT

v_gene: TRBV30
d_gene: NA
j_gene: TRBJ2-7
abundance: NA
CDR3aa: CAWSPGTTYEQYF
CDR3nt: TGTGCCTGGAGTCCCGGGACAACCTACGAGCAGTACTTC

v_gene: TRBV7-8
d_gene: NA
j_gene: TRBJ2-7
abundance: NA
CDR3aa: CASSLAGVGSYEQYF
CDR3nt: TGTGCCAGCAGCTTAGCAGGGGTAGGCTCCTACGAGCAGTACTTC

v_gene: TRBV5-1
d_gene: NA
j_gene: TRBJ2-1
abundance: NA
CDR3aa: CASSLVQGSYNEQFF
CDR3nt: TGCGCCAGCAGCTTGGTGCAGGGCTCCTACAATGAGCAGTTCTTC

v_gene: TRBV28
d_gene: NA
j_gene: TRBJ1-1
abundance: NA
CDR3aa: CASSLGGANTEAFF
CDR3nt: TGTGCCAGCAGTTTAGGGGGCGCGAACACTGAAGCTTTCTTT

v_gene: TRBV20-1
d_gene: TRBD1
j_gene: TRBJ1-4
abundance: NA
CDR3aa: CSASRGRKVEKLFF
CDR3nt: TGCAGTGCTAGTAGGGGGCGCAAGGTTGAAAAACTGTTTTTT

v_gene: TRBV27
d_gene: NA
j_gene: TRBJ2-5
abundance: NA
CDR3aa: CASPRWETQYF
CDR3nt: TGTGCCAGCCCTAGGTGGGAGACCCAGTACTTC

v_gene: TRBV2
d_gene: NA
j_gene: TRBJ1-2
abundance: NA
CDR3aa: CASTIRGRNYGYTF
CDR3nt: TGTGCCAGCACCATCAGGGGCAGGAACTATGGCTACACCTTC

v_gene: TRBV5-1
d_gene: NA
j_gene: TRBJ2-1
abundance: once
CDR3aa: CASSLAGVSQTYNEQFF
CDR3nt: TGCGCCAGCAGCTTGGCCGGGGTGTCACAGACCTACAATGAGCAGTTCTTC

v_gene: TRBV24-1
d_gene: NA
j_gene: TRBJ1-2
abundance: NA
CDR3aa: CATSDQKNGYTF
CDR3nt: TGTGCCACCAGTGACCAGAAAAATGGCTACACCTTC

v_gene: TRBV2
d_gene: TRBD1
j_gene: TRBJ1-5
abundance: NA
CDR3aa: CASSSTGGSNQPQHF
CDR3nt: TGTGCCAGCAGCTCAACAGGGGGAAGCAATCAGCCCCAGCATTTT

v_gene: TRBV12-3/TRBV12-4
d_gene: NA
j_gene: TRBJ2-1
abundance: few
CDR3aa: CASSLGRFNEQFF
CDR3nt: TGTGCCAGCAGTCTAGGGCGGTTCAATGAGCAGTTCTTC

v_gene: TRBV6-5
d_gene: TRBD2
j_gene: TRBJ2-1
abundance: NA
CDR3aa: CASRETSGGYNEQFF
CDR3nt: TGTGCCAGCAGAGAGACTAGCGGGGGTTACAATGAGCAGTTCTTC

v_gene: TRBV4-1
d_gene: TRBD2
j_gene: TRBJ2-5
abundance: NA
CDR3aa: CASSTQLAGGRETQYF
CDR3nt: TGCGCCAGCAGCACACAACTAGCGGGGGGCCGAGAGACCCAGTACTTC

v_gene: TRBV11-2
d_gene: NA
j_gene: TRBJ2-1
abundance: NA
CDR3aa: CASSLLRGAPGYNEQFF
CDR3nt: TGTGCCAGCAGCCTTCTCAGGGGGGCCCCGGGGTACAATGAGCAGTTCTTC

v_gene: TRBV6-1
d_gene: NA
j_gene: TRBJ1-4
abundance: few
CDR3aa: CASSEQGYDEKLFF
CDR3nt: TGTGCCAGCAGTGAACAGGGTTATGATGAAAAACTGTTTTTT

v_gene: TRBV9
d_gene: TRBD2
j_gene: TRBJ2-3
abundance: NA
CDR3aa: CASSVGGLAADTQYF
CDR3nt: TGTGCCAGCAGCGTAGGGGGACTAGCCGCAGATACGCAGTATTTT

v_gene: TRBV5-1
d_gene: TRBD1
j_gene: TRBJ1-5
abundance: few
CDR3aa: CASSLQPGGLGNQPQHF
CDR3nt: TGCGCCAGCAGCTTGCAGCCAGGGGGTCTGGGGAATCAGCCCCAGCATTTT